The 19 T cell receptor beta chains in this list originate from one sample, sequenced in a study of cytomegalovirus exposure and HLA in healthy donors. Vbeta (60) and Jbeta (13) primers were used in the PCR. Only in-frame clones appear in the TCRdb table, and some are missing; sequencing was by immunoSEQ multiplex PCR. The repertoire holds over 150,000 clones, roughly 85% seen once, with roughly 1.3% in the top ten. The sequenced sample consisted of PBMCs. The receptors originated from a woman aged 45-65 years in good health and CMV-seronegative.

V usage is TRBV28 and J usage is TRBJ1-5, with 8 nucleotides matching TRBD1. Trimming took 3 bases from V and 4 from J; bases not matched to a gene: 5. Germline CDR1 is MDHEN and CDR2 is SYDVKM. There are 15 residues in the CDR3. The CDR3 DNA is TGTGCCAGCAGTTTGGGACAGGTGGTGAATCAGCCCCAGCATTTT. This sequence encodes CASSLGQVVNQPQHF.

This chain uses TRBV27 with TRBJ1-3; 8 positions agree with TRBD1. CDR1 is MNHEY and CDR2 is SMNVEV in the germline V gene (reference sequence). This CDR3 comprises 16 residues. Unmatched junction bases numbered 7, after V lost 5 bases and J lost 1 base. The CDR3 region has the DNA TGTGCCAGCAGTCCAGGACAGGGAGGTTCTGGAAACACCATATATTTT. It translates to CASSPGQGGSGNTIYF.

This rearrangement joins TRBV10-3 to TRBJ1-2; 9 bases are shared with TRBD1. This CDR3 comprises 14 residues. Germline CDR1 ENHRY, CDR2 SYGVKD. The ends lost 4 bases at V and 3 bases at J; junction bases unmatched: 3. The CDR3 DNA sequence: TGTGCCATCAGTGGACAGGGGGTGGACTATGGCTACACCTTC. Translation: CAISGQGVDYGYTF.

Here the CDR3 reads CAWSGTGVGQKLFF. CDR3 nucleotides: TGTGCCTGGAGTGGGACAGGGGTAGGGCAAAAACTGTTTTTT. The chain has TRBV30 and TRBJ1-4, with TRBD1 matching 9 bases. This CDR3 comprises 14 residues. Unmatched junction bases numbered 6, after V lost 1 base and J lost 9 bases. Germline V CDR1 and CDR2: GTSNPN, SVGIG (reference sequence).

V usage is TRBV7-9 and J usage is TRBJ2-7, with D unresolved. Trimming took 2 bases from V and 3 from J, leaving 14 bases between them. Per germline, CDR1 SEHNR and CDR2 FQNEAQ (reference sequence). The CDR3 sequence is 15 residues long. Written as DNA, the CDR3 is TGTGCCAGCAGCTTAATCTTCGTCGCAGGCTACGAGCAGTACTTC. It translates to CASSLIFVAGYEQYF.

The V and J genes are TRBV5-1 and TRBJ1-4; a weak D match, TRBD1 (5 bases). V dropped 6 bases and J dropped 1 base, with 19 bases sitting between them. This CDR3 is built from 17 residues. Germline V gives CDR1 SGHRS, CDR2 YFSETQ. The CDR3 DNA sequence: TGCGCCAGCAAGTGGGGACTTCGAAGGGGAACTAATGAAAAACTGTTTTTT. Translated, it gives CASKWGLRRGTNEKLFF. Supplemented by reference TRBV5-1 and TRBJ1-4, the full variable domain reads KAGVTQTPRYLIKTRGQQVTLSCSPISGHRSVSWYQQTPGQGLQFLFEYFSETQRNKGNFPGRFSGRQFSNSRSEMNVSTLELGDSALYLCASKWGLRRGTNEKLFFGSGTQLSVL.

The chain couples TRBV10-3 to TRBJ2-7, with 9 bases fitting TRBD1. The CDR3 consists of 13 residues. Germline CDR1 is ENHRY and CDR2 is SYGVKD. The J segment lost 5 bases and the V segment lost 9 bases, leaving 8 bases of the junction unmatched. DNA for the CDR3: TGTGCCATTCACCGGGACAGGGTCGACGAGCAGTACTTC. This gives the protein CAIHRDRVDEQYF.

The chain employs TRBV30 and TRBJ2-3; a possible D gene is TRBD2 (6 bases). Per the germline V gene, CDR1 is GTSNPN and CDR2 is SVGIG (reference sequence). The V end was cut by 3 bases, the J end by 0 bases, with 13 bases between. The CDR3 is 15 residues long. The CDR3 nucleotides are TGTGCCTGGAGGACGGGACTGACTAGCACAGATACGCAGTATTTT. This encodes CAWRTGLTSTDTQYF.

The chain couples TRBV5-1 to TRBJ1-6, with D possibly matching TRBD1 (6 bases). Trimming stripped 0 bases from V and 2 bases from J, with 6 bases between. The CDR3 runs 15 residues. Germline loops: CDR1 SGHRS, CDR2 YFSETQ. For the CDR3, the DNA is TGCGCCAGCAGCTTGGACAGGGCCTATAATTCACCCCTCCACTTT. Its translation is CASSLDRAYNSPLHF.

A few counts support this clone. This CDR3 reads CASSQEMASGGWNEQFF. As DNA, the CDR3 is TGTGCCAGCAGCCAAGAGATGGCTAGCGGGGGGTGGAATGAGCAGTTCTTC. The chain links TRBV4-2 to TRBJ2-1; TRBD2 matches at 11 bases. The CDR3 sequence is 17 residues long. Trimming removed 0 bases from V and 7 bases from J; junction bases left unmatched: 8. The germline gives CDR1 LGHNA, CDR2 YNFKEQ.

The chain combines TRBV6-6 with TRBJ2-3; 8 nucleotides match TRBD2. This CDR3 is built from 16 residues. Germline-derived CDR1 and CDR2 are MNHNY and SVGAGI (reference sequence). The V segment lost 5 bases and the J segment 11 bases; nucleotides outside the gene matches: 18. The CDR3 region is CASSRGGITRIGRQYF. CDR3 nucleotides: TGTGCCAGCAGTCGGGGGGGGATAACTAGGATCGGTAGGCAGTATTTT.

This sequence joins TRBV6-5 and TRBJ1-3; TRBD1 agrees at 9 bases. Per the germline V gene, CDR1 is MNHEY and CDR2 is SVGAGI. The CDR3 runs 14 residues. V lost 8 bases, J lost 6 bases, and 8 bases stayed unmatched. This chain's CDR3 is CASLDRGIENTIYF. CDR3 sequence (DNA): TGTGCCAGCTTGGACAGGGGTATTGAAAACACCATATATTTT.

The chain links TRBV7-8 to TRBJ1-5; TRBD1 is a possible D gene (6 bases). The ends were cut back, 2 bases at V and 5 bases at J, with 16 bases in the middle. The germline gives CDR1 SGHVS, CDR2 FQNEAQ. The CDR3 extends over 16 amino acids. The CDR3 nucleotides are TGTGCCAGCAGCTTACCGGGCGGGGGCGGTTATCAGCCCCAGCATTTT. It translates to CASSLPGGGGYQPQHF.

The V call is TRBV5-4, the J call TRBJ2-3, with unresolved D. Trimming cost V 0 bases and J 6 bases, with 8 bases left between them. The CDR3 consists of 13 residues. Looked up from germline, CDR1 is SGHNT and CDR2 is YYREEE (reference sequence). The CDR3 nucleotides read TGTGCCAGCAGCTTGGAGCGTCCGGATACGCAGTATTTT. It translates to CASSLERPDTQYF.

This chain uses TRBV5-1 with TRBJ2-7; TRBD2 matches 8 bases. Germline V gene data show CDR1 as SGHRS and CDR2 as YFSETQ. With 5 bases clipped from V and 4 bases from J, the junction kept 17 bases outside the gene matches. This CDR3 contains 17 residues. In DNA form, the CDR3 reads TGCGCCAGCAGTCTAGGGGCGTCGTTAGCGGGGCTTTACGAGCAGTACTTC. Its protein product is CASSLGASLAGLYEQYF.

The chain has TRBV5-6 and TRBJ1-6; maybe TRBD1 (6 bases). Germline V gene sequence: CDR1 SGHDT, CDR2 YYEEEE. Trimming removed 0 bases at V and 5 bases at J, with 6 bases between. The CDR3 spans 14 residues. CDR3 protein: CASSLAGDNSPLHF. CDR3 DNA sequence: TGTGCCAGCAGCTTGGCAGGGGATAATTCACCCCTCCACTTT. Using reference TRBV5-6 and TRBJ1-6 for the parts outside the CDR3, the full variable domain is DAGVTQSPTHLIKTRGQQVTLRCSPKSGHDTVSWYQQALGQGPQFIFQYYEEEERQRGNFPDRFSGHQFPNYSSELNVNALLLGDSALYLCASSLAGDNSPLHFGNGTRLTVT.

The chain joins TRBV28 to TRBJ2-1, with 8 positions matching TRBD2. The CDR3 loop spans 14 amino acids. Looked up from germline, CDR1 is MDHEN and CDR2 is SYDVKM. After removal of 5 bases from V and 2 bases from J, the junction contained 2 bases not matched to a gene. CDR3 sequence: CASSPTSAYNEQFF. The CDR3 bases are TGTGCCAGCAGTCCGACTAGCGCCTACAATGAGCAGTTCTTC.

The J gene is TRBJ2-5, the V gene TRBV5-6; TRBD2 matches 10 bases. The J call may be faulty, since TRBJ2-7 better matches the DNA end. The CDR3 sequence is 17 residues long. Per the germline V gene, CDR1 is SGHDT and CDR2 is YYEEEE. Here the CDR3 reads CASSMPGLASVAYEQYF. CDR3 sequence (DNA): TGTGCCAGCAGCATGCCGGGACTAGCGTCCGTGGCCTACGAGCAGTACTTC.

This chain connects TRBV6-5 to TRBJ1-5; D may be TRBD1 (6 bases). The germline V and J ends were trimmed by 6 bases and 4 bases, with 16 bases remaining between them. The CDR3 is made up of 15 amino acids. Per germline, CDR1 MNHEY and CDR2 SVGAGI. CDR3 coding DNA: TGTGCCAGCAGCCCCCGACAGGTTGGAAATCAGCCCCAGCATTTT. It codes for CASSPRQVGNQPQHF.